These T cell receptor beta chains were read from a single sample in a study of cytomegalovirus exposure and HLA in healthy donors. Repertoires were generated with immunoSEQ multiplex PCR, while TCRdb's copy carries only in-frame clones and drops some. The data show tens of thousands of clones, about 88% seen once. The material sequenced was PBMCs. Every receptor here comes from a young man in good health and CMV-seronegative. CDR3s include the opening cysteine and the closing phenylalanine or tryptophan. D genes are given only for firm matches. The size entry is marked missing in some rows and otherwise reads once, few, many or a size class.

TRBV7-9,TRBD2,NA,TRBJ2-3,TGTGCCAGCAGCCAGAGCGGGAACACAGATACGCAGTATTTT,CASSQSGNTDTQYF
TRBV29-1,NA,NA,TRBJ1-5,TGCAGCGTTGGACAGGTTAGCAATCAGCCCCAGCATTTT,CSVGQVSNQPQHF
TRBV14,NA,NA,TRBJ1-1,TGTGCCAGCAGCCAGGGTCCGGGGGGGTACACTGAAGCTTTCTTT,CASSQGPGGYTEAFF
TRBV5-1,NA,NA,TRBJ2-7,TGCGCCAGCAGCTTGTCTCGGTCGGCGGGGTCGGGGGAAGAGCAGTACTTC,CASSLSRSAGSGEEQYF
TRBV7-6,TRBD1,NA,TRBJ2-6,TGTGCCAGCACCGAGACAGGGGTATATGGGGCCAACGTCCTGACTTTC,CASTETGVYGANVLTF
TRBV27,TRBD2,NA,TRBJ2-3,TGTGCCAGCAGTTCACTAGCGCCCTGGGGCACAGATACGCAGTATTTT,CASSSLAPWGTDTQYF
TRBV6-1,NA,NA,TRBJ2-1,TGTGCCAGCAGTGAACAGGCAGGGGCATACAATGAGCAGTTCTTC,CASSEQAGAYNEQFF
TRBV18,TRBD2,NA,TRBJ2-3,TGTGCCAGCTCGAGTAGCGGGAGCACAGATACGCAGTATTTT,CASSSSGSTDTQYF
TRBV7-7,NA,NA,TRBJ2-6,TGTGCAACCATGGGGGCAGGGCTAGACTCTGGGGCCAACGTCCTGACTTTC,CATMGAGLDSGANVLTF
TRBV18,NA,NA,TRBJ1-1,TGTGCCAGCTCACCTGCGGGGGGCCGCGGCACTGAAGCTTTCTTT,CASSPAGGRGTEAFF
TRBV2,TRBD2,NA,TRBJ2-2,TGTGCCAGCAGTGTTAAGCGGGAGGTTGTCGGGGAGCTGTTTTTT,CASSVKREVVGELFF
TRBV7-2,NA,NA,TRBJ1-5,TGTGCCAGCAGCTTACGAGGTGGGGGCGGCAATCAGCCCCAGCATTTT,CASSLRGGGGNQPQHF
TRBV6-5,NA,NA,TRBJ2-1,TGTGCCAGCAGTTACTCTAAACAGGGAGATTATCGGTTCTTC,CASSYSKQGDYRFF
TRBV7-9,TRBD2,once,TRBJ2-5,TGTGCCAGCAGCTTAGGGACTAGCGGTACACAGTACTTC,CASSLGTSGTQYF
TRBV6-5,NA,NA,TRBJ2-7,TGTGCCAGCCACCCCGCAGGATCCACCTACGAGCAGTACTTC,CASHPAGSTYEQYF
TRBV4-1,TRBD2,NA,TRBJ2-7,TGCGCCAGCAGCCAAGATCCCCCAGGCGGGAGGGCCTACGAGCAGTACTTC,CASSQDPPGGRAYEQYF
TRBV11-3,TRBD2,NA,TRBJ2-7,TGTGCCAGCAGCGCAACCGGGACTAGCGTTACCGAGCAGTACTTC,CASSATGTSVTEQYF
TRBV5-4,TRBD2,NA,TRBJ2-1,TGTGCCAGCAGCTCAAAGACCCAGACTAGCGGGAGGTACAATGAGCAGTTCTTC,CASSSKTQTSGRYNEQFF
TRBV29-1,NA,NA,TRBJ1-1,TGCAGCGTTGACACAGGGAGAGCTTTCTTT,CSVDTGRAFF
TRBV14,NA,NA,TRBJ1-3,TGTGCCAGCAGCCCTTCGTTCTCTGGAAACACCATATATTTT,CASSPSFSGNTIYF
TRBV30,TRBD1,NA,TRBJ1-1,TGTGCCTACCAGACAGGGGAAGCTTTCTTT,CAYQTGEAFF
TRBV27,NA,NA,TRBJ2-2,TGTGCCAGCAGATTAGGCTGGGGGCAGATCACCGGGGAGCTGTTTTTT,CASRLGWGQITGELFF
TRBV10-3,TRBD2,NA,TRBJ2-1,TGTGCCGTCAAACTAGCGGGAGTCAACAATGAGCAGTTCTTC,CAVKLAGVNNEQFF
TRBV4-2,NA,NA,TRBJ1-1,TGTGCCAGCAGCCAAGGGGCCAACACTGAAGCTTTCTTT,CASSQGANTEAFF
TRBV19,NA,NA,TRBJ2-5,TGTGCCAGTAGTAGAAGTCGGGGTTCAGAGACCCAGTACTTC,CASSRSRGSETQYF
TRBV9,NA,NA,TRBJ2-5,TGTGCCAGCAGCCCTGGTTCGGAGCGGGAGACCCAGTACTTC,CASSPGSERETQYF
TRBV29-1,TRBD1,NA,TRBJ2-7,TGCAGCGTTGCGGACAGGGCCACGGGCGAGCAGTACTTC,CSVADRATGEQYF
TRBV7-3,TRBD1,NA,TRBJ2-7,TGTGCCAGCAGCTCGACAGGGGGTGTCGAGCAGTACTTC,CASSSTGGVEQYF
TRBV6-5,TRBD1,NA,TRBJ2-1,TGTGCCAGCAGTGCGGACAGGACTGGTGAGCAGTTCTTC,CASSADRTGEQFF
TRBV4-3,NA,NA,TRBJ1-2,TGCGCCAGTATAAACTTGAGCCTCGGTTGCTATGGCTACACCTTC,CASINLSLGCYGYTF
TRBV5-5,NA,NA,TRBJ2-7,TGTGCCAGCAGCTTGATGGCTGATGGAGGGGAACAGTACTTC,CASSLMADGGEQYF
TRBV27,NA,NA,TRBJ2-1,TGTGCCAGCAGTTTGACGGCAGCGAATGAGCAGTTCTTC,CASSLTAANEQFF
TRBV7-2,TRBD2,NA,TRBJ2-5,TGTGCCAGCAGCCCGGGACTAGTCAAAGAGACCCAGTACTTC,CASSPGLVKETQYF
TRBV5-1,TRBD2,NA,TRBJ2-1,TGCGCCAGCCTAGGGCTAGCGGGAGTTGAGCAGTTCTTC,CASLGLAGVEQFF
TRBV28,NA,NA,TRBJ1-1,TGTGCCAGCAGAGAGTTGAACACTGAAGCTTTCTTT,CASRELNTEAFF
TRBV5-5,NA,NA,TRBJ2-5,TGTGCCAGCAGTCGGGAAGTAGAAGAGACCCAGTACTTC,CASSREVEETQYF
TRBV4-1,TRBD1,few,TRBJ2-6,TGCGCCAGCAGCCCGTCAAGGACAGGGCGGTCAGGGGCCAACGTCCTGACTTTC,CASSPSRTGRSGANVLTF